This TCR beta chain comes out of a study of blood T cells in healthy people across ages. This clonotype came up many times. Looked up from germline, CDR1 is SGHTA and CDR2 is FQGNSA. The length of the CDR3 is 12 residues. Trimming took off 0 bases at V and 10 bases at J, with 7 bases between the two ends. Combining a sample-barcoded 5' primer with a J-beta primer mix, a second PCR ran for roughly 6 to 12 cycles. TCRdb independently ran MiXCR on the 5' RACE reads; one entry per CDR3 protein. The sample shows about 1.1 million distinct CDR3 sequences, roughly two fifths of them seen only once. This sequence was found in a man in his late teens or twenties in good health. V gene TRBV7-2 combines with J gene TRBJ2-1, with D unclear. Sequenced: blood. The DNA of the CDR3 is TGTGCCAGCAGCTTAGCTTATGGCGAGCAGTTCTTC. Protein sequence: CASSLAYGEQFF.